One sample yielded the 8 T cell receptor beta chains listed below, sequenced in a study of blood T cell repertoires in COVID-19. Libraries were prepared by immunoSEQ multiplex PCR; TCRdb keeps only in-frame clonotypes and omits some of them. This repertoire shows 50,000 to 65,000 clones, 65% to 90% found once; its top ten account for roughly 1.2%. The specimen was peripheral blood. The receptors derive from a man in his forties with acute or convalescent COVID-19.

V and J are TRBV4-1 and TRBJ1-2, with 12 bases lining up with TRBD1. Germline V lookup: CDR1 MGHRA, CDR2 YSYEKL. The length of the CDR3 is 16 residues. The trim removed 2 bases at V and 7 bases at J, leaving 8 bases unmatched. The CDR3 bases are TGCGCCAGCAGCCAATCCGGGACAGGGGGCGCGGGTGGCTACACCTTC. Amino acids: CASSQSGTGGAGGYTF.

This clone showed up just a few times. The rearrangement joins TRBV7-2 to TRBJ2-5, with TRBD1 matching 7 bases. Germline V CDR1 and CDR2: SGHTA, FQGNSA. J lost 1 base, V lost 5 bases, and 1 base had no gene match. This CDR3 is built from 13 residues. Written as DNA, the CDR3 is TGTGCCAGCAGCCGACAGGGCCAAGAGACCCAGTACTTC. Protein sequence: CASSRQGQETQYF.

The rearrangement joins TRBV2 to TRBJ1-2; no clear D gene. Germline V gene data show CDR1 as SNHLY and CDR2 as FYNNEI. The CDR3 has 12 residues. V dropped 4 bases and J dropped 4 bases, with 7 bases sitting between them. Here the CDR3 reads CASSGVTYGYTF. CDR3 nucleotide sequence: TGTGCCAGCAGTGGAGTTACCTATGGCTACACCTTC.

The CDR3 spells CASSQVTLPNTIYF. As DNA, the CDR3 is TGTGCCAGCAGCCAAGTCACTCTCCCGAACACCATATATTTT. The V and J genes are TRBV3-1 (or the pseudogene TRBV3-2) and TRBJ1-3; D is ambiguous. V lost 1 base, J lost 7 bases, and 11 bases lay in between. The germline V gene encodes CDR1 LGHDT and CDR2 YNNKEL (reference sequence). The CDR3 covers 14 residues.

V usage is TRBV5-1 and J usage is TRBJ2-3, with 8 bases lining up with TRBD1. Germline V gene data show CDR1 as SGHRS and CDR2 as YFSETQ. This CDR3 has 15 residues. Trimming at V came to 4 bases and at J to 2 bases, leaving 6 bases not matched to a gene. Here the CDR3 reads CASSPRQGNTDTQYF. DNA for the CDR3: TGCGCCAGCAGCCCGAGACAGGGGAACACAGATACGCAGTATTTT.

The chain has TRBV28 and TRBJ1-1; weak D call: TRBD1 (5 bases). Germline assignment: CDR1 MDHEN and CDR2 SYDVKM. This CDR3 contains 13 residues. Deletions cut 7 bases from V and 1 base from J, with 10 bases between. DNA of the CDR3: TGTGCCAGCATGACCCAGGGGAACACTGAAGCTTTCTTT. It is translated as CASMTQGNTEAFF.

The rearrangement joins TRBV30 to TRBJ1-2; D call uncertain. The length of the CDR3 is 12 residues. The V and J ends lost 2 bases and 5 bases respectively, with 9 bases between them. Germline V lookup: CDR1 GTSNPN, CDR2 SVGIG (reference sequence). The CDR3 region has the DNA TGTGCCTGGAGTAGGCGGCGTTATGGCTACACCTTC. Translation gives CAWSRRRYGYTF.

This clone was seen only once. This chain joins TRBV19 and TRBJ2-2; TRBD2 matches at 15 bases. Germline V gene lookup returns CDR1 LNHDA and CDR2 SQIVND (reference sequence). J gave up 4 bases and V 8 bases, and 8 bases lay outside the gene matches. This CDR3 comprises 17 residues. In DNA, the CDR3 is TGTGCCAGTGCTAGGACTAGCGGGGGGGCAGGCACCGGGGAGCTGTTTTTT. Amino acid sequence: CASARTSGGAGTGELFF.